These 5 T cell receptor beta chains share one sample of origin, sequenced in a study of shared clonotypes between healthy human individuals. TCRdb keeps only in-frame clones here, not all; method: immunoSEQ multiplex PCR. The data show over a million clones, with over 95% seen just once and about 1% held by the top ten. Sequenced material: naive CD4+ T cells sorted from blood. The subset is: CD45RA+ positively selected. The receptors were sampled from a man aged 25 to 45 in good health.

To note about this clone: The same CDR3 arises from other DNA sequences in this sample as well. The gene calls are TRBV5-1 and TRBJ2-1; the match to TRBD1 covers 7 bases. The germline gives CDR1 SGHRS, CDR2 YFSETQ. V shed 2 bases and J 4 bases; nucleotides not matched to a gene: 3. The CDR3 covers 14 residues. CDR3 loop: CASSFPGQYNEQFF. The DNA for the CDR3 is TGCGCCAGCAGCTTCCCGGGACAGTACAATGAGCAGTTCTTC.

This rearrangement joins TRBV10-2 to TRBJ2-4; D perhaps matches TRBD2 (5 bases). With 8 bases removed from V and 0 bases from J, the gap between germline ends came to 17 bases. The CDR3 is 16 residues long. Looked up from germline, CDR1 is WSHSY and CDR2 is SAAADI. Written as DNA, the CDR3 is TGCGCCAGCGAGAGAGGGTTGTCCTTAGCCAAAAACATTCAGTACTTC. Its translation is CASERGLSLAKNIQYF.

This clone was picked up one time. The V gene is TRBV4-3, the J gene TRBJ2-2, with D unresolved. V was cut by 0 bases and J by 5 bases, with 13 bases left in between. CDR3 length: 16 amino acids. Germline V gene lookup returns CDR1 LGHNA and CDR2 YSLEER. CDR3 bases: TGCGCCAGCAGCCAAGATTGGCCAGCGATGACCGGGGAGCTGTTTTTT. It yields the protein CASSQDWPAMTGELFF.

The chain carries TRBV11-2 and TRBJ2-3; 10 bases agree with TRBD1. With V trimmed by 5 bases and J by 3 bases, 8 bases remained unmatched. This CDR3 region has 16 residues. Germline V gene data show CDR1 as SGHAT and CDR2 as FQNNGV. DNA for the CDR3: TGTGCCAGCAGCACAGACAGGGGGCCCAAAACAGATACGCAGTATTTT. The encoded protein is CASSTDRGPKTDTQYF.

The CDR3 region is CASSPLSGRGEGTQYF. The CDR3 DNA reads TGTGCCAGCAGTCCTCTTAGCGGGAGGGGGGAAGGGACGCAGTATTTT. V usage is TRBV2 and J usage is TRBJ2-3, with 11 nucleotides matching TRBD2. The CDR3 is made up of 16 amino acids. CDR1 SNHLY and CDR2 FYNNEI come from the germline V gene. The ends lost 5 bases at V and 9 bases at J; junction bases unmatched: 13.